This TCR beta chain came from a study of identical twins. From the 5' RACE reads, TCRdb called clonotypes with MiXCR, one entry per CDR3 protein. The profile shows under 800,000 distinct CDR3 sequences, 20% to 25% of them singletons. All donors were healthy Caucasians. This sample also appeared in a second study, on T cells expressing NK-cell markers. That work states: Restriction of the sorted population to alpha-beta TCR T cells was achieved in several experiments with an anti-gamma-delta TCR antibody.

This receptor was taken from a woman under 30 in good health. Sequences were obtained from PBMCs.

The CDR3 reads CASSAGPQGYEQYF. The DNA for the CDR3 is TGTGCCAGCAGCGCGGGACCACAGGGATACGAGCAGTACTTC. The rearrangement uses TRBV9 and TRBJ2-7, with a weak D call TRBD1 (6 bases). V shed 3 bases and J shed 4 bases, with 14 bases lying between them. From germline, CDR1 is SGDLS and CDR2 YYNGEE. This CDR3 has 14 residues. The full variable domain, in which reference TRBV9 and TRBJ2-7 provide the parts outside the CDR3, is DSGVTQTPKHLITATGQRVTLRCSPRSGDLSVYWYQQSLDQGLQFLIQYYNGEERAKGNILERFSAQQFPDLHSELNLSSLELGDSALYFCASSAGPQGYEQYFGPGTRLTVT.